A single sample is the source of the 13 T cell receptor beta chains below, sequenced in a study of CXCR3-negative and CXCR3-positive naive CD8 T cells (dated by TCRdb to between 2018 and 2021). TCRdb lists the instrument as NextSeq 550. The Human TCR Profiling Kit (MiLaboratory) was used to prepare UMI-labeled 5' RACE TRB cDNA libraries. TCRdb reprocessed the reads, and each CDR3 protein sequence is entered once, without DNA. The sample table includes 130,000 or so distinct CDR3 sequences. Of the sample, 0.49% falls within the top ten clones. The sequenced sample was naive CXCR3- CD8+ T cells from blood. Sample cell subset or site, as interpreted from the label and publication: CD45RO-CCR7+CD27+CD95- naive CD8+ T cells lacking CXCR3 (TNR3-). The receptors stem from a human donor in good health. Some clones in this sample may be carry-over from other donors' samples.

This chain connects TRBV12-5 to TRBJ2-3; TCRdb proposes TRBD2, but this gene call is untestable without DNA. The germline gives CDR1 LGHNT, CDR2 FRNRAP. The CDR3 has 15 amino acids. CDR3 amino acids: CASEGPLTSTDTQYF.

The V gene is TRBV10-1, the J gene TRBJ2-5. Germline V gene sequence: CDR1 WNHNN, CDR2 SYGVQD (reference sequence). The CDR3 has 14 amino acids. CDR3 protein: CASSEGSRKETQYF.

This sequence joins TRBV7-9 and TRBJ2-7; TCRdb proposes TRBD2, but this gene call is untestable without DNA. Per germline, CDR1 SEHNR and CDR2 FQNEAQ (reference sequence). CDR3 length equals 13 residues. The CDR3 sequence: CASSKGLAYEQYF. Full variable domain (outside the CDR3, taken from reference TRBV7-9 and TRBJ2-7): DTGVSQNPRHKITKRGQNVTFRCDPISEHNRLYWYRQTLGQGPEFLTYFQNEAQLEKSRLLSDRFSAERPKGSFSTLEIQRTEQGDSAMYLCASSKGLAYEQYFGPGTRLTVT.

The chain links TRBV4-3 to TRBJ1-2; TCRdb calls TRBD1, which cannot be checked without DNA. CDR3 length: 16 amino acids. Germline V gene sequence: CDR1 LGHNA, CDR2 YSLEER. The CDR3: CASSQAPGTGSNGYTF.

V usage is TRBV20-1 and J usage is TRBJ2-7. Germline V gene data show CDR1 as DFQATT and CDR2 as SNEGSKA (reference sequence). There are 11 residues in the CDR3. CDR3 region: CSARGSYEQYF.

V and J are TRBV7-9 and TRBJ2-1. CDR1 is SEHNR and CDR2 is FQNEAQ in the germline V gene (reference sequence). The CDR3 runs to 15 residues. CDR3 sequence: CASRGIAGVLNEQFF.

The chain combines TRBV7-9 with TRBJ2-7; TCRdb's D gene call, TRBD1, goes unchecked for lack of DNA. The CDR3 has 12 amino acids. The V gene's germline CDR1 is SEHNR and CDR2 FQNEAQ (reference sequence). CDR3 protein: CASSPRGYEQYF.

The chain has TRBV10-1 and TRBJ2-7; TCRdb outputs TRBD1, but without DNA this stays unchecked. Germline V gives CDR1 WNHNN, CDR2 SYGVQD (reference sequence). The CDR3 sequence is 12 residues long. Here the CDR3 reads CASSVDSYEQYF.

The genes are TRBV29-1 and TRBJ2-1; TCRdb's D call of TRBD2 is untestable without DNA. The CDR3 is 20 residues long. The V gene's germline CDR1 is SQVTM and CDR2 ANQGSEA. The CDR3 loop reads CSVHGLAGGSHPSSYNEQFF.

The chain is built from TRBV19 and TRBJ2-7; TCRdb outputs TRBD1, but without DNA this stays unchecked. The germline CDR1 and CDR2 sequences are LNHDA and SQIVND (reference sequence). The CDR3 has 15 amino acids. The CDR3 region is CASSITDRGQYEQYF.

The chain carries TRBV7-9 and TRBJ1-3; TCRdb gives TRBD1 as the D gene, but with no DNA this cannot be confirmed. CDR1 SEHNR and CDR2 FQNEAQ come from the germline V gene (reference sequence). The CDR3 length is 18 residues. The CDR3 loop reads CASSSDRGRGASGNTIYF.

The chain is built from TRBV6-4 and TRBJ1-6; the TCRdb call, TRBD1, lacks DNA for checking. The CDR3 is 14 amino acids. CDR1 and CDR2 (germline): MRHNA, SNTAGT. CDR3 in amino acids: CALASGQHNSPLHF.

The gene calls are TRBV20-1 and TRBJ2-7; TCRdb's assignment of TRBD1 cannot be checked, as there is no DNA. CDR3 size: 14 residues. In germline, CDR1 is DFQATT, CDR2 SNEGSKA (reference sequence). Here the CDR3 reads CSALRDSISYEQYF.